This TCR beta chain was sequenced during a study of T cells after yellow fever vaccination. This clonotype was detected a few times. TCRdb reanalysed the 5' RACE reads using MiXCR and keeps one entry per CDR3 protein. Altogether about 320,000 distinct CDR3 sequences are present, around a tenth being singletons, with the ten largest covering about 3%. This TCR came from a man younger than 35 who received the YFV17D yellow fever vaccine. This specimen consisted of CD4+ T cells sorted from PBMCs, obtained 45 days after the yellow fever booster vaccination.

The CDR3 DNA reads as TGCGCCAGCAGCTTAGGACTAGCGGGGGTTGAACAAGAGACCCAGTACTTC. Translation gives CASSLGLAGVEQETQYF. The genes are TRBV5-1 and TRBJ2-5; 13 bases align to TRBD2. Germline V gene lookup returns CDR1 SGHRS and CDR2 YFSETQ. The CDR3 spans 17 residues. The V and J ends lost 2 bases and 2 bases, in that order; junction bases with no gene match: 6.